This record concerns one T cell receptor beta chain sequence. What it binds is not known. The data originate from a study of CD8+ T cells in alopecia areata. For the study at large: Severity among treated patients was scored by the percentage of scalp area affected. Regarding the study as a whole: Significant decreases in scalp clonality and expanded CD8+ clones followed tofacitinib treatment. Compared with normal scalp, lesional scalp had higher clonality and more expanded CD8+ clones. Many expanded lesional clones persisted in scalp and blood during tofacitinib.

Extracted RNA was reverse transcribed into cDNA, the sequencing template. The assay was immunoSEQ multiplex PCR, and TCRdb's table has in-frame clones only and misses some. The table lists 4,000 or so clones, more than 50% of them singletons. Treatment in this sample: oral pan-JAK inhibitor, 5-10 mg twice daily. Peripheral blood and lesional scalp punch biopsies were taken from alopecia areata patients. The CDR3 is 16 residues long. Germline V gene sequence: CDR1 MGHDK, CDR2 SYGVNS. Trimming took 4 bases from V and 5 from J; bases not matched to a gene: 8. The sequences come from skin, collected at roughly week 38, from a patient treated with tofacitinib. V is TRBV25-1 and J is TRBJ2-2, with 9 bases matching TRBD1. This TCR derives from a human donor with alopecia areata. The CDR3 region has the DNA TGTGCCAGCAGTGCCTTCGGGGGGACAGGGACCGGGGAGCTGTTTTTT. It yields the protein CASSAFGGTGTGELFF. Full variable domain (missing parts from reference TRBV25-1 and TRBJ2-2): EADIYQTPRYLVIGTGKKITLECSQTMGHDKMYWYQQDPGMELHLIHYSYGVNSTEKGDLSSESTVSRIRTEHFPLTLESARPSHTSQYLCASSAFGGTGTGELFFGEGSRLTVL.